This TCR beta chain was sequenced in a study of T cells after yellow fever vaccination. The CDR3 extends over 16 amino acids. The junction had 14 bases not matched to a gene; V was cut back by 10 bases and J by 5 bases. Germline V gene sequence: CDR1 MDHEN, CDR2 SYDVKM. This clonotype was counted a few times. One entry per CDR3 protein, called by TCRdb with MiXCR from the 5' RACE reads. The profile shows tens of thousands of distinct CDR3 sequences, about 7.7% of them singletons. The specimen was CD8+ T cells sorted from PBMCs, collected less than 11 days after the first yellow fever vaccination. The chain carries TRBV28 and TRBJ2-5; 12 nucleotides line up with TRBD2. This TCR was recovered from a man younger than 35 who received the YFV17D yellow fever vaccine. The CDR3 sequence: CATSSPSGGGVETQYF. The DNA for the CDR3 is TGTGCCACCAGCAGTCCTAGCGGGGGGGGGGTCGAGACCCAGTACTTC.